The entry that follows covers one TCR beta chain sequence. Antigen: not known. This sample is drawn from a study of long-term antiretroviral therapy in people with HIV. At the level of the study: Samples from the earliest time points predate the 2015 immediate-ART recommendation by about a decade.

CDR1 LNHDA and CDR2 SQIVND come from the germline V gene (reference sequence). V was trimmed by 5 bases and J by 3 bases, leaving 7 bases between them. CDR3 length equals 12 residues. At survey level, the immunoSEQ assay was run in its v3.0 version. The method was immunoSEQ multiplex PCR; TCRdb's version includes in-frame clones alone and lacks a portion of them. Found here are 10,000 to 15,000 clones, over 65% of them singletons; the top ten hold over 11%. The study's findings and limits: The study found narrower CDR3 length ranges in HIV repertoires than in controls.

Two or more post-ART PBMC samples, plus at least one pre-ART sample, were available for each donor. The chain couples TRBV19 to TRBJ2-5; D call uncertain. This TCR was recovered from a woman between 18 and 29 years old with HIV. The starting material was unsorted PBMCs, obtained 1.3 years after starting antiretroviral therapy. In nucleotides, the CDR3 is TGTGCCAGTAGTGAGGACGAAGAGACCCAGTACTTC. It specifies CASSEDEETQYF.